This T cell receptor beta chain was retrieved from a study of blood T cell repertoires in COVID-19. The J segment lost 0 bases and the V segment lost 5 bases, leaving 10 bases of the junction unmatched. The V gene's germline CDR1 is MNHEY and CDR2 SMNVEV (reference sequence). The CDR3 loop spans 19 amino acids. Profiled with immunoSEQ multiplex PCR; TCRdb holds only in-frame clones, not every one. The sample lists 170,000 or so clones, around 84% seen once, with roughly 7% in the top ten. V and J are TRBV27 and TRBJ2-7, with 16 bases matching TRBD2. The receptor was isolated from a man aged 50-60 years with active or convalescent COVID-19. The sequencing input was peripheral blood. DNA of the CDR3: TGTGCCAGCAGTCGGGTTGGGACTAGCGGGAGGGGGAGCTCCTACGAGCAGTACTTC. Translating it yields CASSRVGTSGRGSSYEQYF.